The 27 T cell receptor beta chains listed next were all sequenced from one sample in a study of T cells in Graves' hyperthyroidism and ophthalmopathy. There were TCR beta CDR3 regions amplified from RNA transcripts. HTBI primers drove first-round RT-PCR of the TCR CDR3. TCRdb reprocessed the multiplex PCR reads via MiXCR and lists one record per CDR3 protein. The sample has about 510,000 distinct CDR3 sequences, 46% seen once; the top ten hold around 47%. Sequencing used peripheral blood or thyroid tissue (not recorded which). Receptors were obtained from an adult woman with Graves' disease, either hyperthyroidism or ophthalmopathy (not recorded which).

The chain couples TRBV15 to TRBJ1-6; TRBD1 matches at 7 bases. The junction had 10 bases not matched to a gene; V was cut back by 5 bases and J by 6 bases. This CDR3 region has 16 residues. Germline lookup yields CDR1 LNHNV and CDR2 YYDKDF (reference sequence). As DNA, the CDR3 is TGTGCCACCAGCTCCCCTCCGGACAGGAGTAATTCACCCCTCCACTTT. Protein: CATSSPPDRSNSPLHF.

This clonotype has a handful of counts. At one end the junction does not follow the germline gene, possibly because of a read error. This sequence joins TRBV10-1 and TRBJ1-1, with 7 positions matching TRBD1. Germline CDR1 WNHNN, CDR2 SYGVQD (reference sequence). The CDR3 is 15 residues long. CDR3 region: CASSQGGAGNTEAFF. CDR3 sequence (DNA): TGTGCCAGCAGCCAAGGGGGCGCGGGGAACACTGAAGCTTTCTTT.

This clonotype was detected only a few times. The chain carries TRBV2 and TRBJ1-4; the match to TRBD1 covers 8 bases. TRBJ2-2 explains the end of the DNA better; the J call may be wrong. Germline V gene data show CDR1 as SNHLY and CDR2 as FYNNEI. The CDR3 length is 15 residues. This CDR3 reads CASRAKQGATGELFF. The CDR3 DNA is TGTGCCAGCAGAGCGAAGCAGGGGGCAACCGGGGAGCTGTTTTTT.

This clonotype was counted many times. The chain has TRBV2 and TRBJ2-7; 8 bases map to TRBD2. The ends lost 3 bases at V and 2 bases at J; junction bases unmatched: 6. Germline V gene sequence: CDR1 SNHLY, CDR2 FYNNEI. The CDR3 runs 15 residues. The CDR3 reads CASSEGVAGPYEQYF. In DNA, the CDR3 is TGTGCCAGCAGTGAGGGGGTAGCGGGACCCTACGAGCAGTACTTC.

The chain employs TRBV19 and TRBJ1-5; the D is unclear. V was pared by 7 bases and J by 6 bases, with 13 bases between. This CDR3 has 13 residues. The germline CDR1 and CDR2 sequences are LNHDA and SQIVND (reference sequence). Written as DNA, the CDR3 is TGTGCCAGTAACAAGGGCACCTTTCAGCCCCAGCATTTT. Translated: CASNKGTFQPQHF.

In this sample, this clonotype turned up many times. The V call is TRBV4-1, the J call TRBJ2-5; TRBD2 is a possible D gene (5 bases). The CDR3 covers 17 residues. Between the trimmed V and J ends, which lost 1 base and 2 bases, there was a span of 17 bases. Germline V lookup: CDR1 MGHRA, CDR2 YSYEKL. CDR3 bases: TGCGCCAGCAGCCAAGGGAACGCGGACTGGCGGCAAGAGACCCAGTACTTC. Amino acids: CASSQGNADWRQETQYF.

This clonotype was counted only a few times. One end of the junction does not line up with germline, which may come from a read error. In nucleotides, the CDR3 is TGTGCCATCAGTGGGACAGGGTTT. Translated, it gives CAISGTGF. The chain couples TRBV10-3 to TRBJ1-5, with 8 bases lining up with TRBD1. Germline-derived CDR1 and CDR2 are ENHRY and SYGVKD. The CDR3 contains 8 residues.

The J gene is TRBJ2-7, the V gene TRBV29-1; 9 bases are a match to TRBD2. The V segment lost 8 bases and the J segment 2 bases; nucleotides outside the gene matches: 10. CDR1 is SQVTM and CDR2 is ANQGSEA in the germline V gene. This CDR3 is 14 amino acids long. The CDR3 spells CSTTSGTVPYEQYF. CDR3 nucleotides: TGCAGCACGACTAGCGGAACCGTCCCCTACGAGCAGTACTTC.

The CDR3 DNA reads as TGTGCCAGCAGCCAAGATCCGAGGGGAGGCTATGGCTACACCTTC. Its protein is CASSQDPRGGYGYTF. The V gene is TRBV14, the J gene TRBJ1-2; TRBD1 is a possible D gene (5 bases). V gave up 0 bases and J gave up 4 bases, with 12 bases separating them. The germline V gene has CDR1 SGHDN and CDR2 FVKESK. The CDR3 spans 15 residues.

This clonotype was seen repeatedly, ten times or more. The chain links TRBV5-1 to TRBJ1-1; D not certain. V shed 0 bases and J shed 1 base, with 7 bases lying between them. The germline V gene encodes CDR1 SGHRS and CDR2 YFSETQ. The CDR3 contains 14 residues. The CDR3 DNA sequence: TGCGCCAGCAGCTTGGATATCTCGAACACTGAAGCTTTCTTT. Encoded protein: CASSLDISNTEAFF.

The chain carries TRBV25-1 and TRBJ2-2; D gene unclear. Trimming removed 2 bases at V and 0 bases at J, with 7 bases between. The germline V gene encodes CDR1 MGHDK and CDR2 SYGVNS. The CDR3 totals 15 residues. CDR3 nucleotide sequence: TGTGCCAGCAGTGAAATGATAGCGAACACCGGGGAGCTGTTTTTT. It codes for CASSEMIANTGELFF. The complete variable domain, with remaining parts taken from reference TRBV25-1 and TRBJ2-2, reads EADIYQTPRYLVIGTGKKITLECSQTMGHDKMYWYQQDPGMELHLIHYSYGVNSTEKGDLSSESTVSRIRTEHFPLTLESARPSHTSQYLCASSEMIANTGELFFGEGSRLTVL.

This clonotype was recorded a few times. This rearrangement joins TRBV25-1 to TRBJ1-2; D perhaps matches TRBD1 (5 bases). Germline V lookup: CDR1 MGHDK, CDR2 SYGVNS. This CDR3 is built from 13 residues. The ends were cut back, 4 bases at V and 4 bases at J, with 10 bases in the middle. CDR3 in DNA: TGTGCCAGCAGTGGTACGGGACTCTATGGCTACACCTTC. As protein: CASSGTGLYGYTF.

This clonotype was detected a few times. The CDR3 region is CASSYGTGQYEQYF. CDR3 DNA: TGTGCCAGCAGCTACGGGACAGGGCAATACGAGCAGTACTTC. V and J are TRBV7-2 and TRBJ2-7, with 9 positions matching TRBD1. This CDR3 is 14 amino acids long. Per the germline V gene, CDR1 is SGHTA and CDR2 is FQGNSA. V shed 4 bases and J 4 bases; nucleotides not matched to a gene: 5.

CDR3 nucleotide sequence: TGTGCCAGCAGCCCCCGGGGCTCGGGGCAGCCCCAGCATTTT. Amino acids: CASSPRGSGQPQHF. V gene TRBV12-3 or TRBV12-4 combines with J gene TRBJ1-5; D might be TRBD1 (5 bases). V lost 6 bases and J lost 7, with 16 bases in between. The CDR3 sequence is 14 residues long.

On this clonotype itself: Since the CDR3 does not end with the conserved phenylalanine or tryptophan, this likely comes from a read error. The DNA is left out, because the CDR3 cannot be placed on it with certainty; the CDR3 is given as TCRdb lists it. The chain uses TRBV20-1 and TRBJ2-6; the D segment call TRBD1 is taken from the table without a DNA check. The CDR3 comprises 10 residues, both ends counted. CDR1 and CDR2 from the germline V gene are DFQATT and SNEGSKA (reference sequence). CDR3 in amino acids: CSATSGQGNT.

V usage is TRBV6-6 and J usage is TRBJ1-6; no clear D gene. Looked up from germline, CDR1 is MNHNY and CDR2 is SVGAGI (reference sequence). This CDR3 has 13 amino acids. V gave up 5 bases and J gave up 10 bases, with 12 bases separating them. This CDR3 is CASSVGEGSPLHF. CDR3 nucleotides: TGTGCCAGCAGTGTCGGGGAAGGGTCACCCCTCCACTTT.

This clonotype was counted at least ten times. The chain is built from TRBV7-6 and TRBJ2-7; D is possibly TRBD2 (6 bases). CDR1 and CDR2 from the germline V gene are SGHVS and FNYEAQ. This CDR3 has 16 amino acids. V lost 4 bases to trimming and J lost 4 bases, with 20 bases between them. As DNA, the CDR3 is TGTGCCAGCAGCTCAACCGGGACTCTACATTTTTACGAGCAGTACTTC. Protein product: CASSSTGTLHFYEQYF.

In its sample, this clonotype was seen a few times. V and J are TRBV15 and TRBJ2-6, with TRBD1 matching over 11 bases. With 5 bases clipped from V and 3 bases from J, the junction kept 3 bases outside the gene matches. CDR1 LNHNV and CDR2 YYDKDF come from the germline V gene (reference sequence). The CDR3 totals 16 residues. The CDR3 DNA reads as TGTGCCACCAGCGGACAGGGGGCGCTTGGGGCCAACGTCCTGACTTTC. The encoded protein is CATSGQGALGANVLTF. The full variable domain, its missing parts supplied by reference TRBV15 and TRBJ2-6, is DAMVIQNPRYQVTQFGKPVTLSCSQTLNHNVMYWYQQKSSQAPKLLFHYYDKDFNNEADTPDNFQSRRPNTSFCFLDIRSPGLGDTAMYLCATSGQGALGANVLTFGAGSRLTVL.

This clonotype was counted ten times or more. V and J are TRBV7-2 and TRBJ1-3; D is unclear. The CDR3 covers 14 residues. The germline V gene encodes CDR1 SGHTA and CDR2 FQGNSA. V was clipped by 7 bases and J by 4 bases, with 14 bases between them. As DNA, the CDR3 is TGTGCCAGCAAGTTTGGCAGGTCGGGAAACACCATATATTTT. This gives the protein CASKFGRSGNTIYF.

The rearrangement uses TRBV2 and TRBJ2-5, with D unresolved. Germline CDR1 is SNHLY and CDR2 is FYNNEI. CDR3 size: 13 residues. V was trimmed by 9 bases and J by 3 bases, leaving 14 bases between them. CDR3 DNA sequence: TGTGCCAGAGGAAGCCTGAACAAAGAGACCCAGTACTTC. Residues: CARGSLNKETQYF.

The CDR3 DNA follows: TGCGCCAGCAGTGAGTCGGTCAGGTCTGAAGCTTTCTTT. Its protein is CASSESVRSEAFF. The chain has TRBV10-1 and TRBJ1-1; D gene uncertain. CDR1 is WNHNN, CDR2 SYGVQD, per germline (reference sequence). V gave up 0 bases and J gave up 6 bases, with 8 bases separating them. CDR3 length: 13 amino acids.

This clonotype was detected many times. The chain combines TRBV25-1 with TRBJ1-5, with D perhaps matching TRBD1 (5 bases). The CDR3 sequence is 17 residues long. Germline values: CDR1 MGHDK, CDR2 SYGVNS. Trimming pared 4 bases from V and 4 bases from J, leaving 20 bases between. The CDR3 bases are TGTGCCAGCAGTGGCCAGGGTGGACCCCGTCGAAATCAGCCCCAGCATTTT. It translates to CASSGQGGPRRNQPQHF.

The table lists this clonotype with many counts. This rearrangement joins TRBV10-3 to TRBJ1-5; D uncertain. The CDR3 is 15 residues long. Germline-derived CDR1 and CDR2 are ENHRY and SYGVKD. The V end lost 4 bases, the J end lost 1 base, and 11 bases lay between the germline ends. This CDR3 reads CAISGGGGSNQPQHF. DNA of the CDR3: TGTGCCATCAGTGGAGGCGGTGGGAGCAATCAGCCCCAGCATTTT.

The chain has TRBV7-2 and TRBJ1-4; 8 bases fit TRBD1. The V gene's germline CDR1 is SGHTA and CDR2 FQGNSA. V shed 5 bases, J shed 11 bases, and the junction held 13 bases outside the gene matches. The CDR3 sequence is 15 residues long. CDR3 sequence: CASSKGQGDLGKLFF. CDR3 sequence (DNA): TGTGCCAGCAGCAAAGGACAGGGCGACCTTGGGAAACTGTTTTTT.

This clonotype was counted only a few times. CDR3 region: CSARGGMTGELFF. The CDR3, as DNA: TGCAGTGCTAGGGGCGGGATGACCGGGGAGCTGTTTTTT. V gene TRBV20-1 combines with J gene TRBJ2-2; possible D gene TRBD2, 6 bases. V dropped 3 bases and J dropped 5 bases, with 10 bases sitting between them. The CDR3 length is 13 residues. CDR1 is DFQATT and CDR2 is SNEGSKA in the germline V gene (reference sequence).

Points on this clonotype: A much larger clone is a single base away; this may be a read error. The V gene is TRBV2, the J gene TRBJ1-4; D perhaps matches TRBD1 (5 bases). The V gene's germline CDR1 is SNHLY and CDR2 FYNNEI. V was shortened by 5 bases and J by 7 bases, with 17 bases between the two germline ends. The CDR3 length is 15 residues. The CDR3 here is CASSKPGRAREKLFF. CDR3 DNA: TGTGCCAGCAGTAAACCGGGACGGGCCCGTGAAAAACTGTTTTTT.

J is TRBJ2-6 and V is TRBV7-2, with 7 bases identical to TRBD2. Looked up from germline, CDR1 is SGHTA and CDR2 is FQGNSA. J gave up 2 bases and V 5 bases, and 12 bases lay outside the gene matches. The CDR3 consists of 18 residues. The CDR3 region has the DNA TGTGCCAGCAGCACCCAAGGACTAGACCGGACTGGGGCCAACGTCCTGACTTTC. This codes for CASSTQGLDRTGANVLTF.